This TCR beta chain was found in a study of blood T cell repertoires in COVID-19. This table comes from immunoSEQ multiplex PCR, and its TCRdb copy is limited to in-frame clones, with some not included. The sample includes about 370,000 clones, roughly 90% of them seen just once. CDR3 length: 14 amino acids. Specimen: peripheral blood. The chain employs TRBV21-1 and TRBJ2-5; the D call of TRBD1 is as the table states it, not checked on the DNA. TRBV21-1 is a recognized pseudogene. This receptor was obtained from a young woman with COVID-19, enrolled during active disease. The CDR3 nucleotides are TGTGCCAGCACCCCGCACAGGGGAACGGAGACCCAGTACTTC. Protein product: CASTPHRGTETQYF.